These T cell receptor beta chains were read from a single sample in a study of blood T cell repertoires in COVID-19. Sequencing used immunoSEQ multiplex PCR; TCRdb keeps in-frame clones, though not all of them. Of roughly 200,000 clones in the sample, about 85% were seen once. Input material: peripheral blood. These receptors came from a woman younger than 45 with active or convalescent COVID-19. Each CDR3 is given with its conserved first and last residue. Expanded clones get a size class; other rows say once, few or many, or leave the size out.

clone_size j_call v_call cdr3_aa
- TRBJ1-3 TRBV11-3 CASSPLSTGLGGNTIYF
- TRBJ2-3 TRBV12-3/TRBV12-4 CAVLGGDTQYF
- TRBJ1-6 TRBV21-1 CASSTPRGSGSPLHF
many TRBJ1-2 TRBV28 CASHASNYGYTF
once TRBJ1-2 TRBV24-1 CATSDQRTYGYTF
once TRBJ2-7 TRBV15 CATSRSPGQNSYEQYF
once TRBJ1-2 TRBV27 CASSLIATANSGYTF
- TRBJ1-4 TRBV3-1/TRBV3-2 CATSRQGATNEKLFF
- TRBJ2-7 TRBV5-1 CASSPPRGFSYEQYF
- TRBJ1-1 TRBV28 CATGVWSGNTEAFF
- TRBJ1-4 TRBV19 CASRQGSTSNEKLFF
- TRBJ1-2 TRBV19 CASSPNREQHYGYTF
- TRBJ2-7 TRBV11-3 CASSLISGVEQYF
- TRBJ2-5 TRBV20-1 CSASWVNEGTQYF
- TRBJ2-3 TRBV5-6 CASRPGLAGARTDTQYF
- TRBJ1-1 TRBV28 CASSVVPPPNPEAFF
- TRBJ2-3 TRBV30 CAWSYGSGSTDTQYF
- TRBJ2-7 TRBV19 CASSTVSRVQRSYEQYF
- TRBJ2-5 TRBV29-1 CSVEGGKTQYF
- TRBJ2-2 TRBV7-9 CASSQRDREGTGELFF
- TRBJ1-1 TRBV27 CASSLWTGSLNTEAFF
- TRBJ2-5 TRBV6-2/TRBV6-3 CASSYGLAGPSQETQYF